This TCR beta chain was captured by sequencing in a study of T cell responses to AZD1222 COVID-19 vaccine. Study summary: Pooled in the analysis were second doses at about 4 or about 12 weeks. Study-wide findings and caveats: Across spike, vaccine-associated CD4 TCRs were found, dominant at 160-218 and 743-854. Donors in the cohort were predominantly white British and more often female, and clonal diversity was possibly underestimated. Spike-specific TCR depth and breadth grew after two AZD1222 doses.

On this clone itself: Its target is unknown.

Repertoires were generated with immunoSEQ multiplex PCR, while TCRdb's copy carries only in-frame clones and drops some. The data show approximately 120,000 clones, 87% seen once. This sequence was found in an adult in good health. The sequences come from peripheral blood, collected on day 0 of AZD1222 vaccination.

The CDR3 loop reads CASSIEYREAFF. For the CDR3, the DNA is TGTGCCAGTAGTATCGAGTACAGGGAAGCTTTCTTT. The chain is built from TRBV19 and TRBJ1-1; a weak D match, TRBD1 (5 bases). V was shortened by 3 bases and J by 8 bases, with 10 bases between the two germline ends. The germline gives CDR1 LNHDA, CDR2 SQIVND (reference sequence). The CDR3 consists of 12 residues.